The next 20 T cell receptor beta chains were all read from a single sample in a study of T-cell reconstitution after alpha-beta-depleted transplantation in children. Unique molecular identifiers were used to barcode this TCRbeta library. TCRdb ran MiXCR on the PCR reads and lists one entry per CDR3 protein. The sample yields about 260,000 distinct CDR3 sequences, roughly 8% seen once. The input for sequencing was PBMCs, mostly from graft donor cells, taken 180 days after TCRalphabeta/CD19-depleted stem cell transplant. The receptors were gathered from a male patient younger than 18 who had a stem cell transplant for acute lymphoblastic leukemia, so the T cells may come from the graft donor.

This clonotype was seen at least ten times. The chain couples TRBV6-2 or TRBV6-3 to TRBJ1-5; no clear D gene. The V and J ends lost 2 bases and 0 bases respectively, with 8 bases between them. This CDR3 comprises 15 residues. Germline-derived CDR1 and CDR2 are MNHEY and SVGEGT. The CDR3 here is CASSYGQYSNQPQHF. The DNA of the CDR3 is TGTGCCAGCAGTTACGGGCAGTATAGCAATCAGCCCCAGCATTTT.

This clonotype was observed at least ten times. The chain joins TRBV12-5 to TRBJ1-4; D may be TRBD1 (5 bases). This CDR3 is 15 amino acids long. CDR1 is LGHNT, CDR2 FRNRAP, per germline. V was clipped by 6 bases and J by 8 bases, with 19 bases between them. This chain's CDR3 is CASGGRDPQSEKLFF. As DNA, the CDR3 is TGTGCTAGTGGCGGGAGGGACCCCCAATCCGAAAAACTGTTTTTT. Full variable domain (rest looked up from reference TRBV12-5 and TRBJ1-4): DARVTQTPRHKVTEMGQEVTMRCQPILGHNTVFWYRQTMMQGLELLAYFRNRAPLDDSGMPKDRFSAEMPDATLATLKIQPSEPRDSAVYFCASGGRDPQSEKLFFGSGTQLSVL.

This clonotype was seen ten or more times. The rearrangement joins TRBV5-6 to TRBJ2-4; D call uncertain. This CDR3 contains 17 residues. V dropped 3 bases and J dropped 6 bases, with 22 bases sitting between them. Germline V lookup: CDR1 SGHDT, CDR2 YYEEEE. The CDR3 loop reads CASSYNGTAKIVNIQYF. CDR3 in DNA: TGTGCCAGCAGCTACAACGGCACAGCCAAGATTGTAAACATTCAGTACTTC. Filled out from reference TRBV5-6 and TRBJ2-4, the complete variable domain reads DAGVTQSPTHLIKTRGQQVTLRCSPKSGHDTVSWYQQALGQGPQFIFQYYEEEERQRGNFPDRFSGHQFPNYSSELNVNALLLGDSALYLCASSYNGTAKIVNIQYFGAGTRLSVL.

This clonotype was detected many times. CDR3 residues: CSVGDPGYDGYTF. CDR3 coding DNA: TGCAGCGTTGGGGACCCGGGATACGATGGCTACACCTTC. The rearrangement uses TRBV29-1 and TRBJ1-2, with a possible D match to TRBD1 (5 bases). Germline CDR1 and CDR2: SQVTM and ANQGSEA. The CDR3 has 13 amino acids. V lost 4 bases and J 6 bases, leaving 15 bases between the germline ends.

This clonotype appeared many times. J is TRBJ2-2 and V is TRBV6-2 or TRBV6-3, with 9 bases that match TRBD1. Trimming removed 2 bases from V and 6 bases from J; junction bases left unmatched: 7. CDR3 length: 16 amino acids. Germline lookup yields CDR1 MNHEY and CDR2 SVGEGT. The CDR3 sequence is CASSYRDRETSGELFF. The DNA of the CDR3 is TGTGCCAGCAGTTACCGGGACAGGGAAACGTCCGGGGAGCTGTTTTTT.

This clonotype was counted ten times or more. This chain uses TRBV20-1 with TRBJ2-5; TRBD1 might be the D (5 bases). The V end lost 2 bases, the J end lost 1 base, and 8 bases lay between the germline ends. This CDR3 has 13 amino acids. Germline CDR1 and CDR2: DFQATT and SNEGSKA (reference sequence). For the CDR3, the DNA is TGCAGTGCTAGAATGGACACCCAAGAGACCCAGTACTTC. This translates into CSARMDTQETQYF.

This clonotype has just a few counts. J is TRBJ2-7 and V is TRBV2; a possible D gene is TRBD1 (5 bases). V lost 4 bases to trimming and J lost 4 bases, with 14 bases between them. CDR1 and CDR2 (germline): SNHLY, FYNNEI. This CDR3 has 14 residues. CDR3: CASSAAGISYEQYF. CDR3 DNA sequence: TGTGCCAGCAGTGCGGCAGGGATTTCTTACGAGCAGTACTTC. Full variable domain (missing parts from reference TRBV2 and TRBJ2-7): EPEVTQTPSHQVTQMGQEVILRCVPISNHLYFYWYRQILGQKVEFLVSFYNNEISEKSEIFDDQFSVERPDGSNFTLKIRSTKLEDSAMYFCASSAAGISYEQYFGPGTRLTVT.

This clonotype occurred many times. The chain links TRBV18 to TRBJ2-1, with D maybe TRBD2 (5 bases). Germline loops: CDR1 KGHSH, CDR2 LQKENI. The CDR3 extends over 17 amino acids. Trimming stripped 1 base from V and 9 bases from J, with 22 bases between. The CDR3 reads CASSPRSLATSYGEQFF. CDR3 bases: TGTGCCAGCTCACCACGTAGTCTAGCAACTTCCTACGGTGAGCAGTTCTTC.

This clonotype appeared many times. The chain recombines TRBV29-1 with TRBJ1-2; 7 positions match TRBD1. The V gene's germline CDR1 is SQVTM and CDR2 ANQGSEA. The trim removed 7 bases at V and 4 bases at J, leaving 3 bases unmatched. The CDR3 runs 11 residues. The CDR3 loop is CSGRDSYGYTF. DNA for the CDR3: TGCAGCGGGAGGGACAGCTATGGCTACACCTTC.

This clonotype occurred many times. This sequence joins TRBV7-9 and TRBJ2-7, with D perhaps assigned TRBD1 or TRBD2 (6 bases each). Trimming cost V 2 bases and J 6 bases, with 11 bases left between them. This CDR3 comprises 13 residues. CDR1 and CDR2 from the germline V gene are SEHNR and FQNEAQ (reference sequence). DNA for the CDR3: TGTGCCAGCAGCTTAAAGGGGGGCAGCGAGCAGTACTTC. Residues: CASSLKGGSEQYF. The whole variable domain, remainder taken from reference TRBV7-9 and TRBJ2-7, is DTGVSQNPRHKITKRGQNVTFRCDPISEHNRLYWYRQTLGQGPEFLTYFQNEAQLEKSRLLSDRFSAERPKGSFSTLEIQRTEQGDSAMYLCASSLKGGSEQYFGPGTRLTVT.

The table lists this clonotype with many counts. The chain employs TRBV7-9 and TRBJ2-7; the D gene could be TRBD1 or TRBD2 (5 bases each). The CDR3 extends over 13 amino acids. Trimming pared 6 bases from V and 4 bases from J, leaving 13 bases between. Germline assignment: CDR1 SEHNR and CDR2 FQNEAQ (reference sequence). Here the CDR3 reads CASRPGRGYEQYF. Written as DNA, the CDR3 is TGTGCCAGCAGGCCGGGACGAGGATACGAGCAGTACTTC.

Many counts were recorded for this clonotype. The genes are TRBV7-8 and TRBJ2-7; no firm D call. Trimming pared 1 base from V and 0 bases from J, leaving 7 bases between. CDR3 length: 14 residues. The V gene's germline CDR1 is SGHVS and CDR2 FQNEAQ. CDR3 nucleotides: TGTGCCAGCAGCTTAGTTGGCAGCTCCTACGAGCAGTACTTC. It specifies CASSLVGSSYEQYF.

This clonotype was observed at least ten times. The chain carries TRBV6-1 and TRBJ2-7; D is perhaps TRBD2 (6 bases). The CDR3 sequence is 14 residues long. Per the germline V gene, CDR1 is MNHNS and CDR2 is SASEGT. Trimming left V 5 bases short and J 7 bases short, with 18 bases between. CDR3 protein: CASSPIRGAWEQYF. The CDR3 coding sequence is TGTGCCAGCAGTCCGATTCGCGGGGCCTGGGAGCAGTACTTC.

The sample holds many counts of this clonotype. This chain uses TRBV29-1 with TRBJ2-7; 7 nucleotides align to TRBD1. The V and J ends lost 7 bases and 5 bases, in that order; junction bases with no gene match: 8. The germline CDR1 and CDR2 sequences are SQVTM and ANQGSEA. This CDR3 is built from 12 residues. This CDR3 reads CSAARTGNEQYF. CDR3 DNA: TGCAGCGCTGCGCGGACAGGTAACGAGCAGTACTTC.

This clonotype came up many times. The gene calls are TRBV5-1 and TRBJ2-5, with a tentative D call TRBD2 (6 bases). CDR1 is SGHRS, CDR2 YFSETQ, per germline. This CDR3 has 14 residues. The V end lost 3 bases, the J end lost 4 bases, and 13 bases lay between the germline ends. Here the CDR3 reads CASSSYQGGETQYF. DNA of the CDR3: TGCGCCAGCAGCTCTTACCAGGGAGGAGAGACCCAGTACTTC.

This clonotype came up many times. The CDR3 region is CARIQGAGDTQYF. In nucleotides, the CDR3 is TGCGCCAGAATACAGGGGGCAGGGGATACGCAGTATTTT. V is TRBV5-1 and J is TRBJ2-3, with 9 bases identical to TRBD1. V dropped 8 bases and J dropped 6; count of bases not matched to a gene: 7. CDR1 is SGHRS, CDR2 YFSETQ, per germline. This CDR3 contains 13 residues.

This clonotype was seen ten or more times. The CDR3 here is CASTEPGQGIQNTEAFF. CDR3 bases: TGTGCCAGCACTGAACCGGGACAGGGCATACAGAACACTGAAGCTTTCTTT. The genes are TRBV7-2 and TRBJ1-1; 9 nucleotides agree with TRBD1. Germline lookup yields CDR1 SGHTA and CDR2 FQGNSA. The CDR3 has 17 amino acids. The V segment lost 7 bases and the J segment 1 base; nucleotides outside the gene matches: 13. The full variable domain, its missing parts supplied by reference TRBV7-2 and TRBJ1-1, is GAGVSQSPSNKVTEKGKDVELRCDPISGHTALYWYRQSLGQGLEFLIYFQGNSAPDKSGLPSDRFSAERTGGSVSTLTIQRTQQEDSAVYLCASTEPGQGIQNTEAFFGQGTRLTVV.

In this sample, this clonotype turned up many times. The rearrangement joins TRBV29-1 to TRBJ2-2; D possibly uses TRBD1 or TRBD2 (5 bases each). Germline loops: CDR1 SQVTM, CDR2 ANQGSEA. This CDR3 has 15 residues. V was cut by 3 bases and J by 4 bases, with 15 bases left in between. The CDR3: CSVEGQGVGTGELFF. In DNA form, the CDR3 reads TGCAGCGTTGAGGGGCAGGGAGTAGGCACCGGGGAGCTGTTTTTT.

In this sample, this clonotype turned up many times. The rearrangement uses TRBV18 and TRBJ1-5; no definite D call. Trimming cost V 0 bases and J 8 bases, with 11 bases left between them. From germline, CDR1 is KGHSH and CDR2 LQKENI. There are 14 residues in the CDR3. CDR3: CASSPPGLIEPQHF. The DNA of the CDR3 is TGTGCCAGCTCACCACCTGGGTTGATAGAGCCCCAGCATTTT.

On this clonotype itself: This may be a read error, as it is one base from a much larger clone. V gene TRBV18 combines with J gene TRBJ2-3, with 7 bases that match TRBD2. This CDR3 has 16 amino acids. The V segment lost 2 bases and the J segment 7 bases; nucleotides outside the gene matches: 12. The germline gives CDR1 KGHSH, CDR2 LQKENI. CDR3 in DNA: TGTGCCAGCTCACCAAAGAGCGCCCGAGCGGGATATACGCAGTATTTT. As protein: CASSPKSARAGYTQYF.